This passage covers 2 T cell receptor beta chains from one sample sequenced in a study of cytomegalovirus exposure and HLA in healthy donors (dated by TCRdb to between 2016 and 2019). The library relied on the immunoSEQ multiplex PCR assay. A mixture of 60 forward primers for TCR Vbeta segments and 13 reverse primers for TCR Jbeta segments was used in the multiplex PCR. TCRdb carries this immuneACCESS record with in-frame sequences only. Its versions omit some clonotypes, under half of them owing to an unresolved V gene in the studies checked, with the rest unexplained. The sample profile shows some 150,000 clones; around 81% of them were found once. The top ten clonotypes cover 2.8% of the sample. The specimen sequenced was PBMCs. The receptors derive from a male donor in good health and CMV-seronegative.

The CDR3 reads CASNQGASGNTYEQYF. The DNA for the CDR3 is TGTGCCAGCAATCAGGGAGCCAGCGGGAACACATACGAGCAGTACTTC. The rearrangement joins TRBV13 to TRBJ2-7; TRBD2 matches at 7 bases. The germline V gene encodes CDR1 PRHDT and CDR2 FYEKMQ (reference sequence). CDR3 length equals 16 residues. With V trimmed by 7 bases and J by 4 bases, 16 bases remained unmatched.

This sequence joins TRBV7-8 and TRBJ2-7, with 7 bases identical to TRBD2. J was trimmed by 4 bases and V by 8 bases; bases with no gene match: 14. Germline CDR1 SGHVS, CDR2 FQNEAQ. The CDR3 spans 15 residues. CDR3 loop: CASRLSASGLYEQYF. CDR3 nucleotide sequence: TGTGCCAGCCGCCTGTCGGCTAGCGGCTTGTACGAGCAGTACTTC.